The clone carrying this T cell receptor beta chain is a singleton in its sample. Method: immunoSEQ multiplex PCR; TCRdb's copy keeps in-frame clones and lacks some. The sample includes around 230,000 clones, around 82% seen only once; the top ten take about 0.58%. The germline CDR1 and CDR2 sequences are SEHNR and FQNEAQ (reference sequence). This CDR3 comprises 19 residues. V shed 1 base and J 6 bases; nucleotides not matched to a gene: 11. This record belongs to a study of Tregs in tolerant kidney transplant recipients. Sequencing input: CD4+ T cells from blood. This chain uses TRBV7-9 with TRBJ2-5; 16 bases agree with TRBD2. The clonotype originates from a human donor in good health. The CDR3: CASSLDGTSGGAFLQTQYF. CDR3 nucleotides: TGTGCCAGCAGCTTAGATGGGACTAGCGGGGGGGCATTTCTGCAGACCCAGTACTTC. Looking up the rest from reference TRBV7-9 and TRBJ2-5 gives the full variable domain: DTGVSQNPRHKITKRGQNVTFRCDPISEHNRLYWYRQTLGQGPEFLTYFQNEAQLEKSRLLSDRFSAERPKGSFSTLEIQRTEQGDSAMYLCASSLDGTSGGAFLQTQYFGPGTRLLVL.